This TCR beta chain was recovered during a study (TCRdb year 2017). Some background on the complete study: Human CD8+ TCR repertoires recognizing immunodominant viral antigens were characterized by means of sequence and structural analyses. The investigation overall reported the following: CD8+ TCR repertoires specific to different immunodominant viral antigens were reported to be distinct from each other and highly diverse.

The instrument given in TCRdb is Illumina HiSeq 2500. TCRdb passed the public sequencing reads through fastp at Q25 and MiXCR, retaining productive beta sequences. CDR3 protein sequences are deduplicated, and each keeps its most common genes and DNA. The sample contains around 1,100 distinct CDR3 sequences, 41% of them found a single time. Clones ranked in the top ten supply around 62% of the sample. By share, this clonotype ranks as large (0.1 to 1%). The antigen it binds to is not known. No base qualities exist here, and no much larger clone lies one base off it. The CDR3 numbers 13 residues from cysteine through phenylalanine. The entry retains the CDR3 DNA only, 39 bases that are in frame from base 1. CDR1 and CDR2 are drawn from the germline V gene: MGHDK, SYGVNS. V has 5 bases trimmed and J has 4 bases trimmed; junction bases matching no gene number 4.

The rearranged chain carries TRBV25-1 and TRBJ1-1, with 7 bases aligning to TRBD1. The sequenced sample was CD8+ T cells (not recorded whether cultured). This clonotype originated in a male donor. This receptor carries the CDR3 CASSIQGITEAFF. The DNA is as follows: TGTGCCAGCAGTATACAGGGGATCACTGAAGCTTTCTTT.